The subject of this entry is one T cell receptor beta chain. Sequencing was performed with immunoSEQ multiplex PCR; in TCRdb, only in-frame clones are kept and a portion is missing. The profile shows roughly 93,000 clones, 75% to 95% of them singletons. The CDR3 covers 15 residues. V lost 5 bases to trimming and J lost 10 bases; unmatched junction nucleotides: 11. Germline V gives CDR1 SGHTA, CDR2 FQGNSA. Collection of blood occurred at baseline, at cycle 4 day 1, and at cycle 7 day 1. This specimen comes from a study of OX40 agonist ivuxolimab in advanced cancers. For the study at large: Mean age about 60 years, range about 23 to 79; around 80% male.

The receptor was isolated from an adult with an advanced solid tumor such as melanoma, head and neck, liver or kidney cancer. The sequencing here drew on CD4+ or CD8+ T cells sorted from blood, taken in a trial of the OX40 agonist ivuxolimab. The V gene is TRBV7-2, the J gene TRBJ1-4; TRBD1 aligns across 9 bases. CDR3 loop: CASSPQQGAGGKLFF. As DNA, the CDR3 is TGTGCCAGCAGCCCCCAACAGGGGGCCGGGGGAAAACTGTTTTTT.